The present T cell receptor (beta chain) was sequenced within a study of blood T cell repertoires in COVID-19. Study context: In each case, the material was cDNA or gDNA derived from T cells, B-cell-depleted T cells, or PBMCs.

Profiling relied on immunoSEQ multiplex PCR, and the TCRdb table lists in-frame clones only, not all of them. This sample has some 270,000 clones, with 80% to 90% found just once. CDR3 length equals 14 residues. Germline V CDR1 and CDR2: MGHRA, YSYEKL. The J segment lost 11 bases and the V segment lost 0 bases, leaving 6 bases of the junction unmatched. This chain links TRBV4-1 with TRBJ1-1; 10 bases match TRBD1. The TCR originated in a woman between 45 and 60 years old who had been exposed to COVID-19. Material for sequencing was PBMCs or T cells enriched from blood (not recorded which). The CDR3 DNA reads as TGCGCCAGCAGCCAAGAAGGACAGGGGGTTTTGGCTTTCTTT. Translated: CASSQEGQGVLAFF.